These 31 T cell receptor beta chains share one sample of origin, sequenced in a study of blood T cell repertoires in COVID-19. Method: immunoSEQ multiplex PCR; TCRdb's copy keeps in-frame clones and lacks some. The data contain a few hundred thousand clones, roughly 90% of them singletons. Sample: PBMCs or T cells enriched from blood (not recorded which). Receptors originate from a woman aged 25-40 years who had recovered from COVID-19.

The chain is built from TRBV6-5 and TRBJ1-4; D perhaps matches TRBD1 (6 bases). Deletions cut 6 bases from V and 7 bases from J, with 18 bases between. Germline V lookup: CDR1 MNHEY, CDR2 SVGAGI. The CDR3 runs to 15 residues. The CDR3 loop is CASRPTGKIGEKLFF. The CDR3 coding sequence is TGTGCCAGCAGACCGACAGGCAAAATCGGTGAAAAACTGTTTTTT.

The chain employs TRBV29-1 and TRBJ1-1; 7 nucleotides line up with TRBD1. V shed 4 bases, J shed 4 bases, and the junction held 9 bases outside the gene matches. CDR3 size: 14 residues. Germline lookup yields CDR1 SQVTM and CDR2 ANQGSEA. In DNA form, the CDR3 reads TGCAGCGTTGCAGGGGGAGGTTGGGCCACTGAAGCTTTCTTT. Translating it yields CSVAGGGWATEAFF.

The chain links TRBV14 to TRBJ1-4; no definite D call. Germline CDR1 and CDR2: SGHDN and FVKESK. V shed 3 bases and J shed 8 bases, with 10 bases lying between them. The length of the CDR3 is 13 residues. The chain's CDR3 is CASSHLLEEKLFF. The CDR3 coding sequence is TGTGCCAGCAGCCACCTACTTGAAGAAAAACTGTTTTTT.

The rearrangement joins TRBV6-6 to TRBJ1-2; TRBD1 aligns across 7 bases. Germline CDR1 and CDR2: MNHNY and SVGAGI (reference sequence). With 10 bases clipped from V and 6 bases from J, the junction kept 20 bases outside the gene matches. The CDR3 contains 16 residues. CDR3 amino acids: CATLRYRGSPKDGYTF. The CDR3 DNA is TGTGCCACCCTACGGTACAGGGGATCCCCAAAAGATGGCTACACCTTC.

This clone was seen once. This chain joins TRBV5-1 and TRBJ1-2; D perhaps matches TRBD1 (5 bases). This CDR3 comprises 14 residues. V was shortened by 0 bases and J by 4 bases, with 10 bases between the two germline ends. Germline CDR1 and CDR2: SGHRS and YFSETQ. DNA of the CDR3: TGCGCCAGCAGCTTGGGGTCCGGGGGCTATGGCTACACCTTC. This encodes CASSLGSGGYGYTF. The full variable domain, completed using reference TRBV5-1 and TRBJ1-2, is KAGVTQTPRYLIKTRGQQVTLSCSPISGHRSVSWYQQTPGQGLQFLFEYFSETQRNKGNFPGRFSGRQFSNSRSEMNVSTLELGDSALYLCASSLGSGGYGYTFGSGTRLTVV.

The genes are TRBV18 and TRBJ1-1, with unresolved D. V was pared by 3 bases and J by 7 bases, with 9 bases between. The germline V gene encodes CDR1 KGHSH and CDR2 LQKENI. There are 12 residues in the CDR3. The CDR3 spells CASSPDISEAFF. The CDR3 DNA reads TGTGCCAGCTCACCCGATATCAGTGAAGCTTTCTTT.

For the CDR3, the DNA is TGTGCCAGCAGCCGGGACAGGGGGACCTACGAGCAGTACTTC. Translation gives CASSRDRGTYEQYF. The chain has TRBV27 and TRBJ2-7; TRBD1 matches 11 bases. CDR3 length: 14 residues. The germline V gene has CDR1 MNHEY and CDR2 SMNVEV (reference sequence). V lost 6 bases to trimming and J lost 2 bases; unmatched junction nucleotides: 3.

This chain links TRBV5-5 with TRBJ1-5, with D possibly being TRBD1 (5 bases). Trimming stripped 4 bases from V and 0 bases from J, with 11 bases between. This CDR3 contains 15 residues. Germline V lookup: CDR1 SGHKS, CDR2 YYEKEE (reference sequence). Here the CDR3 DNA reads TGTGCCAGCAGCGAGACAGATTATAGCAATCAGCCCCAGCATTTT. Its translation is CASSETDYSNQPQHF.

V is TRBV7-9 and J is TRBJ1-5; possible D gene TRBD1, 6 bases. The CDR3 consists of 15 residues. V lost 1 base to trimming and J lost 3 bases, with 10 bases between them. CDR1 and CDR2 (germline): SEHNR, FQNEAQ (reference sequence). CDR3 sequence: CASSLDRDLNQPQHF. The CDR3 coding sequence is TGTGCCAGCAGCTTAGACAGGGATCTCAATCAGCCCCAGCATTTT. The complete variable domain, with remaining parts taken from reference TRBV7-9 and TRBJ1-5, reads DTGVSQNPRHKITKRGQNVTFRCDPISEHNRLYWYRQTLGQGPEFLTYFQNEAQLEKSRLLSDRFSAERPKGSFSTLEIQRTEQGDSAMYLCASSLDRDLNQPQHFGDGTRLSIL.

V is TRBV3-1 (or the pseudogene TRBV3-2) and J is TRBJ1-6; the match to TRBD1 covers 10 bases. Unmatched junction bases numbered 7, after V lost 4 bases and J lost 7 bases. Germline V CDR1 and CDR2: LGHDT, YNNKEL (reference sequence). The CDR3 is 16 amino acids. The DNA for the CDR3 is TGTGCCAGCAGCCCACGAAGGGACAGGGGAAATTCACCCCTCCACTTT. The encoded protein is CASSPRRDRGNSPLHF.

The chain combines TRBV6-5 with TRBJ2-7; D is perhaps TRBD1 (5 bases). Trimming removed 0 bases from V and 7 bases from J, with 16 bases in between. This CDR3 is built from 15 residues. The germline V gene encodes CDR1 MNHEY and CDR2 SVGAGI. The CDR3 sequence is CASSYSGLYKKEQYF. The CDR3 DNA reads as TGTGCCAGCAGTTACTCGGGGCTTTACAAGAAGGAGCAGTACTTC.

The chain combines TRBV28 with TRBJ1-1; D unclear. In germline, CDR1 is MDHEN, CDR2 SYDVKM. The V end lost 2 bases, the J end lost 5 bases, and 18 bases lay between the germline ends. The CDR3 covers 16 residues. CDR3 in DNA: TGTGCCAGCAGTTTAGGCGGCCCCCTAGTAAGGACTGAAGCTTTCTTT. It specifies CASSLGGPLVRTEAFF.

The chain uses TRBV3-1 (or the pseudogene TRBV3-2) and TRBJ1-6, with D maybe TRBD1 (5 bases). The CDR3 contains 15 residues. Trimming removed 0 bases from V and 6 bases from J, with 9 bases in between. Germline CDR1 reads LGHDT; CDR2 reads YNNKEL (reference sequence). The DNA of the CDR3 is TGTGCCAGCAGCCAAGACGCAGGGCGTAATTCACCCCTCCACTTT. This encodes CASSQDAGRNSPLHF.

The chain links TRBV4-3 to TRBJ2-1; 9 bases are shared with TRBD1. V gave up 3 bases and J gave up 2 bases; unmatched junction bases: 5. CDR1 is LGHNA and CDR2 is YSLEER in the germline V gene. The CDR3 contains 16 residues. CDR3 bases: TGCGCCAGCAGCCAGGCGAGACAGGGGGCCTACAATGAGCAGTTCTTC. This gives the protein CASSQARQGAYNEQFF.

The chain links TRBV7-8 to TRBJ2-5; TRBD1 aligns across 12 bases. The CDR3 length is 17 residues. The V gene end was trimmed by 1 base and the J gene end by 4 bases; junction bases not matched to a gene: 7. Looked up from germline, CDR1 is SGHVS and CDR2 is FQNEAQ. This CDR3 reads CASSLVRDRGRRETQYF. The CDR3 nucleotides read TGTGCCAGCAGCTTAGTGCGGGACAGGGGGCGGAGAGAGACCCAGTACTTC. Supplemented by reference TRBV7-8 and TRBJ2-5, the full variable domain reads GAGVSQSPRYKVAKRGQDVALRCDPISGHVSLFWYQQALGQGPEFLTYFQNEAQLDKSGLPSDRFFAERPEGSVSTLKIQRTQQEDSAVYLCASSLVRDRGRRETQYFGPGTRLLVL.

This clone was recorded only once. V and J are TRBV13 and TRBJ1-6; D is ambiguous. The CDR3 sequence is 18 residues long. From germline, CDR1 is PRHDT and CDR2 FYEKMQ (reference sequence). V lost 1 base and J lost 0, with 13 bases in between. In DNA form, the CDR3 reads TGTGCCAGCAGCTTAGAGGGAAGCGGTTCCTCCTATAATTCACCCCTCCACTTT. Encoded protein: CASSLEGSGSSYNSPLHF.

This rearrangement joins TRBV4-1 to TRBJ1-3; 12 bases match TRBD1. CDR1 and CDR2 (germline): MGHRA, YSYEKL. The V gene end was trimmed by 4 bases and the J gene end by 2 bases; junction bases not matched to a gene: 6. The CDR3 spans 17 residues. The CDR3 DNA sequence: TGCGCCAGCAGCCCAAGGGACAGGGGGCAAGCTGGAAACACCATATATTTT. Amino acids: CASSPRDRGQAGNTIYF.

The gene calls are TRBV21-1 and TRBJ1-3; the DNA was not compared with TRBD1, the D call given in the table. TRBV21-1 has pseudogene status. This CDR3 has 18 amino acids. The CDR3 nucleotides are TGTGCCAGCAGGGCATTCCCGGACAGGGGGCACTCTGGAAACACCATATATTTT. Amino acid sequence: CASRAFPDRGHSGNTIYF.

The V and J genes are TRBV5-4 and TRBJ2-3; TRBD2 agrees at 9 bases. V shed 5 bases and J 1 base; nucleotides not matched to a gene: 11. This CDR3 contains 17 residues. The germline CDR1 and CDR2 sequences are SGHNT and YYREEE (reference sequence). CDR3 coding DNA: TGTGCCAGCAGTTATCCCAGCGGGGGGCCAGGCACAGATACGCAGTATTTT. Translated: CASSYPSGGPGTDTQYF.

The rearrangement joins TRBV11-3 to TRBJ2-3; the match to TRBD2 covers 7 bases. CDR3 length: 12 amino acids. Germline assignment: CDR1 SGHNT and CDR2 YENEEA. The junction had 2 bases not matched to a gene; V was cut back by 5 bases and J by 6 bases. The CDR3 is CASSARGDTQYF. CDR3 coding DNA: TGTGCCAGCAGCGCGCGGGGGGATACGCAGTATTTT.

The gene calls are TRBV10-3 and TRBJ1-2; tentatively, D is TRBD1 (6 bases). Trimming removed 9 bases at V and 1 base at J, with 15 bases between. Germline CDR1 ENHRY, CDR2 SYGVKD. This CDR3 has 14 amino acids. The CDR3 sequence: CAITDRSDNYGYTF. DNA for the CDR3: TGTGCCATAACCGACAGGAGCGATAACTATGGCTACACCTTC.

Worth noting for this clone: Other DNA sequences in this specimen translate into the identical CDR3. This sequence joins TRBV7-2 and TRBJ1-5; 8 bases align to TRBD1. The ends lost 5 bases at V and 1 base at J; junction bases unmatched: 4. The CDR3 runs 15 residues. CDR1 is SGHTA and CDR2 is FQGNSA in the germline V gene. This CDR3 reads CASSPRTGSNQPQHF. The CDR3 DNA reads TGTGCCAGCAGCCCGCGGACAGGGAGCAATCAGCCCCAGCATTTT.

The chain couples TRBV5-1 to TRBJ2-2; D may be TRBD2 (6 bases). Germline V lookup: CDR1 SGHRS, CDR2 YFSETQ. The CDR3 has 14 amino acids. V shed 2 bases and J shed 7 bases, with 12 bases lying between them. For the CDR3, the DNA is TGCGCCAGCAGCTTTGGCTCGGGGGACGGGGAGCTGTTTTTT. Translated: CASSFGSGDGELFF.

A single count supports this clone. The V gene is TRBV7-2, the J gene TRBJ1-2; weak D call: TRBD1 (6 bases). V was pared by 1 base and J by 6 bases, with 15 bases between. This CDR3 is built from 15 residues. Germline loops: CDR1 SGHTA, CDR2 FQGNSA. The chain's CDR3 is CASSLDSRGTHGYTF. In DNA form, the CDR3 reads TGTGCCAGCAGCTTAGACAGCAGGGGAACGCATGGCTACACCTTC.

This clone was detected only a few times. Here the CDR3 DNA reads TGTGCCAGCAGCCCGGGGGGTACTACCTCTGGAAACACCATATATTTT. Translated: CASSPGGTTSGNTIYF. The chain is built from TRBV5-4 and TRBJ1-3, with a possible D match to TRBD1 (5 bases). The V gene lost 4 bases and the J gene lost 0 bases, with 14 bases spanning the gap. The CDR3 sequence is 16 residues long. The germline CDR1 and CDR2 sequences are SGHNT and YYREEE (reference sequence).

The rearrangement joins TRBV18 to TRBJ2-7; a possible D gene is TRBD1 (6 bases). V lost 4 bases, J lost 7 bases, and 23 bases lay in between. The CDR3 contains 16 residues. Looked up from germline, CDR1 is KGHSH and CDR2 is LQKENI. The CDR3 region is CASSRDTGATLGEQYF. The DNA for the CDR3 is TGTGCCAGCTCACGGGACACTGGAGCCACCCTAGGGGAGCAGTACTTC.

The V gene is TRBV27, the J gene TRBJ1-1; D possibly corresponds to TRBD1 (5 bases). The CDR3 runs to 12 residues. Germline CDR1 is MNHEY and CDR2 is SMNVEV (reference sequence). V was clipped by 7 bases and J by 7 bases, with 13 bases between them. The CDR3 reads CASTHRRGEAFF. The CDR3 DNA follows: TGTGCCAGCACCCACCGGAGGGGTGAAGCTTTCTTT.

This chain's CDR3 is CASTVVQAPYEQYF. DNA for the CDR3: TGTGCCAGCACCGTCGTGCAGGCCCCCTACGAGCAGTACTTC. This chain joins TRBV6-5 and TRBJ2-7; D not certain. The CDR3 loop spans 14 amino acids. V lost 7 bases and J 2 bases, leaving 15 bases between the germline ends. Germline V gene sequence: CDR1 MNHEY, CDR2 SVGAGI.

This clone was counted a single time. This chain links TRBV12-5 with TRBJ1-3; D not certain. V shed 2 bases and J shed 1 base, with 6 bases lying between them. The CDR3 contains 14 residues. Germline loops: CDR1 LGHNT, CDR2 FRNRAP. This chain's CDR3 is CASGLPNSGNTIYF. CDR3 in DNA: TGTGCTAGTGGTTTGCCAAATTCTGGAAACACCATATATTTT.

This clone was counted a single time. The V call is TRBV5-1, the J call TRBJ1-6, with a tentative D call TRBD1 (6 bases). V lost 4 bases and J 7 bases, leaving 18 bases between the germline ends. Germline values: CDR1 SGHRS, CDR2 YFSETQ. This CDR3 has 16 residues. The CDR3 region has the DNA TGCGCCAGCAGCCTAACTAGACAGGAACCGAATTCACCCCTCCACTTT. As protein: CASSLTRQEPNSPLHF.

This chain joins TRBV3-1 (or the pseudogene TRBV3-2) and TRBJ2-7, with 8 bases matching TRBD1. Germline values: CDR1 LGHDT, CDR2 YNNKEL (reference sequence). There are 15 residues in the CDR3. The junction had 8 bases not matched to a gene; V was cut back by 5 bases and J by 2 bases. The CDR3 region is CASSRHGTGPYEQYF. The CDR3 DNA reads as TGTGCCAGCAGCAGACATGGGACAGGACCCTACGAGCAGTACTTC.